One and the same sample provided the 32 T cell receptor beta chains below, sequenced in a study of T cell responses to AZD1222 COVID-19 vaccine. The protocol was immunoSEQ multiplex PCR, while the TCRdb copy is restricted to in-frame clones and leaves out a portion. Among 35,000 to 45,000 clones, around three quarters were seen once, and the ten largest hold about 4.3%. This specimen consisted of peripheral blood, obtained on day 0 of AZD1222 vaccination. These receptors came from an adult in good health.

The chain employs TRBV5-1 and TRBJ2-1; tentatively, D is TRBD2 (5 bases). The CDR3 extends over 12 amino acids. The germline V and J ends were trimmed by 2 bases and 7 bases, with 7 bases remaining between them. Germline CDR1 is SGHRS and CDR2 is YFSETQ. The CDR3 here is CASSLEGNEQFF. The CDR3 nucleotides are TGCGCCAGCAGCTTAGAGGGTAATGAGCAGTTCTTC.

This rearrangement joins TRBV29-1 to TRBJ1-5, with D unclear. CDR3 length equals 12 residues. Trimming stripped 6 bases from V and 2 bases from J, with 8 bases between. Per germline, CDR1 SQVTM and CDR2 ANQGSEA. The CDR3 sequence: CSVAWGNQPQHF. The CDR3, as DNA: TGCAGCGTGGCTTGGGGCAATCAGCCCCAGCATTTT.

The rearrangement uses TRBV6-5 and TRBJ2-2, with TRBD1 matching over 8 bases. CDR1 and CDR2 (germline): MNHEY, SVGAGI. This CDR3 is 15 amino acids long. Unmatched junction bases numbered 8, after V lost 6 bases and J lost 5 bases. CDR3 protein: CASRDRTGRTGELFF. The CDR3 bases are TGTGCCAGCAGGGACCGGACAGGGAGGACCGGGGAGCTGTTTTTT.

This chain joins TRBV28 and TRBJ1-1; the D gene is possibly TRBD1 (5 bases). CDR1 and CDR2 (germline): MDHEN, SYDVKM. Trimming took 6 bases from V and 4 from J, leaving 15 bases between them. CDR3 length: 14 residues. The CDR3, as DNA: TGTGCCAGCAGAGTTTTGGGTGGGGGCACTGAAGCTTTCTTT. It codes for CASRVLGGGTEAFF. The full variable domain, completed using reference TRBV28 and TRBJ1-1, is DVKVTQSSRYLVKRTGEKVFLECVQDMDHENMFWYRQDPGLGLRLIYFSYDVKMKEKGDIPEGYSVSREKKERFSLILESASTNQTSMYLCASRVLGGGTEAFFGQGTRLTVV.

The chain links TRBV5-1 to TRBJ2-2; the D is unclear. The germline V and J ends were trimmed by 2 bases and 4 bases, with 6 bases remaining between them. The germline V gene has CDR1 SGHRS and CDR2 YFSETQ. This CDR3 has 13 amino acids. Written as DNA, the CDR3 is TGCGCCAGCAGCTTCCGCCCCACCGGGGAGCTGTTTTTT. This sequence encodes CASSFRPTGELFF. The full variable domain, its missing parts supplied by reference TRBV5-1 and TRBJ2-2, is KAGVTQTPRYLIKTRGQQVTLSCSPISGHRSVSWYQQTPGQGLQFLFEYFSETQRNKGNFPGRFSGRQFSNSRSEMNVSTLELGDSALYLCASSFRPTGELFFGEGSRLTVL.

The rearrangement uses TRBV6-5 and TRBJ1-1; no clear D. V shed 6 bases and J shed 1 base, with 9 bases lying between them. This CDR3 spans 13 amino acids. CDR1 and CDR2 (germline): MNHEY, SVGAGI. CDR3 sequence: CASRGDGNTEAFF. The CDR3, as DNA: TGTGCCAGCAGGGGAGACGGGAACACTGAAGCTTTCTTT.

The J gene is TRBJ2-2, the V gene TRBV6-5; 8 nucleotides align to TRBD1. V gave up 6 bases and J gave up 0 bases; unmatched junction bases: 0. The CDR3 runs 14 residues. Germline CDR1 MNHEY, CDR2 SVGAGI. The CDR3, as DNA: TGTGCCAGCAGACAGGGGGCGAACACCGGGGAGCTGTTTTTT. Residues: CASRQGANTGELFF.

This sequence joins TRBV21-1 and TRBJ2-1; the table's D call TRBD1 went unverified against the DNA. TRBV21-1 is shown as a pseudogene. This CDR3 spans 17 amino acids. The CDR3 protein is CASSKGEGTGKADEQFF. The DNA for the CDR3 is TGTGCCAGCAGCAAAGGGGAGGGGACAGGGAAGGCGGATGAGCAGTTCTTC.

V usage is TRBV18 and J usage is TRBJ2-2; D unresolved. Trimming removed 0 bases at V and 6 bases at J, with 8 bases between. Per the germline V gene, CDR1 is KGHSH and CDR2 is LQKENI. The CDR3 is 14 amino acids. The CDR3 DNA sequence: TGTGCCAGCTCACCACCTCACTGGCCCGGGGAGCTGTTTTTT. It encodes CASSPPHWPGELFF.

The chain carries TRBV6-4 and TRBJ1-5; D unclear. The V end was cut by 9 bases, the J end by 5 bases, with 5 bases between. Germline CDR1 MRHNA, CDR2 SNTAGT. CDR3 length equals 10 residues. The CDR3 region has the DNA TGTGCCAGAACAGATCAGCCCCAGCATTTT. This translates into CARTDQPQHF.

This clone was picked up a small number of times. The gene calls are TRBV19 and TRBJ1-3; 7 nucleotides align to TRBD1. The germline gives CDR1 LNHDA, CDR2 SQIVND (reference sequence). There are 14 residues in the CDR3. Losses at the gene ends were 9 bases for V and 4 bases for J; bases not matched to a gene: 9. Here the CDR3 reads CASNKGGSGNTIYF. In DNA form, the CDR3 reads TGTGCCAGCAACAAAGGGGGCTCCGGAAACACCATATATTTT.

The chain links TRBV15 to TRBJ1-2, with D possibly being TRBD1 (5 bases). There are 15 residues in the CDR3. With 0 bases removed from V and 0 bases from J, the gap between germline ends came to 8 bases. Germline CDR1 is LNHNV and CDR2 is YYDKDF (reference sequence). The CDR3 sequence is CATSRERGANYGYTF. In DNA, the CDR3 is TGTGCCACCAGCAGAGAGCGAGGGGCTAACTATGGCTACACCTTC.

V usage is TRBV19 and J usage is TRBJ2-3, with 7 bases that match TRBD2. The V gene end was trimmed by 10 bases and the J gene end by 0 bases; junction bases not matched to a gene: 10. The CDR3 loop spans 15 amino acids. Germline CDR1 is LNHDA and CDR2 is SQIVND (reference sequence). The CDR3 reads CATLYKRGSTDTQYF. The DNA for the CDR3 is TGTGCCACCCTGTACAAGCGGGGAAGCACAGATACGCAGTATTTT.

A few counts support this clone. CDR3 sequence: CATKRLDTQYF. The CDR3 coding sequence is TGTGCCACCAAACGGTTAGATACGCAGTATTTT. The chain has TRBV24-1 and TRBJ2-3; D is uncertain. V was shortened by 8 bases and J by 5 bases, with 7 bases between the two germline ends. This CDR3 contains 11 residues. CDR1 and CDR2 from the germline V gene are KGHDR and SFDVKD.

The CDR3 coding sequence is TGTGCCAGCAGCCAAGGATTCCGCACAGATACGCAGTATTTT. Translation gives CASSQGFRTDTQYF. This chain joins TRBV3-1 (or the pseudogene TRBV3-2) and TRBJ2-3, with D unclear. Germline V lookup: CDR1 LGHDT, CDR2 YNNKEL (reference sequence). CDR3 size: 14 residues. The V end was cut by 1 base, the J end by 1 base, with 6 bases between.

This clone has only a few counts. One end of the junction is discordant with germline, which a read error may explain. The V and J genes are TRBV7-9 and TRBJ2-2, with TRBD1 matching 7 bases. The CDR3 is made up of 13 amino acids. Germline V lookup: CDR1 SEHNR, CDR2 FQNEAQ (reference sequence). The CDR3 coding sequence is TGTGCCAGCAGGACAGGGAACGCCGGGGAGCTGTTTTTT. Translation: CASRTGNAGELFF.

This clone rates as medium-sized. Other DNA sequences in the same sample also yield this CDR3. The chain couples TRBV30 to TRBJ1-1; D unclear. V was trimmed by 6 bases and J by 1 base, leaving 6 bases between them. This CDR3 spans 11 amino acids. Germline loops: CDR1 GTSNPN, CDR2 SVGIG (reference sequence). CDR3 DNA: TGTGCCTGCGAAAGGAACACTGAAGCTTTCTTT. This encodes CACERNTEAFF.

The chain joins TRBV4-3 to TRBJ1-1, with D possibly matching TRBD1 (6 bases). Germline values: CDR1 LGHNA, CDR2 YSLEER. There are 17 residues in the CDR3. Trimming stripped 0 bases from V and 2 bases from J, with 16 bases between. CDR3 DNA: TGCGCCAGCAGCCAAGACAGGACCGGGACAAGTAACACTGAAGCTTTCTTT. This sequence encodes CASSQDRTGTSNTEAFF.

The rearrangement uses TRBV21-1 and TRBJ2-1; TRBD2 is the table's D call, not checked against the DNA. TRBV21-1 is termed a pseudogene. The CDR3 has 15 residues. CDR3 nucleotides: TGTGCCAGCAGCAAAGGGGAGCGGGGAAGCGATGAGCAGTTCTTC. This translates into CASSKGERGSDEQFF.

The chain joins TRBV10-3 to TRBJ2-2, with 7 bases fitting TRBD1. The CDR3 runs to 16 residues. Trimming took 5 bases from V and 4 from J; bases not matched to a gene: 10. Per the germline V gene, CDR1 is ENHRY and CDR2 is SYGVKD. Here the CDR3 DNA reads TGTGCCATCAGTCCCCATACCGACAGGGCCACCGGGGAGCTGTTTTTT. It is translated as CAISPHTDRATGELFF.

This rearrangement joins TRBV11-3 to TRBJ2-1; D might be TRBD1 (5 bases). V dropped 3 bases and J dropped 6 bases, with 18 bases sitting between them. Germline V gene sequence: CDR1 SGHNT, CDR2 YENEEA. CDR3 size: 16 residues. The CDR3 loop reads CASSFARLSRGNEQFF. The CDR3 DNA is TGTGCCAGCAGCTTCGCCCGACTCTCAAGGGGCAATGAGCAGTTCTTC. The full variable domain, in which reference TRBV11-3 and TRBJ2-1 provide the parts outside the CDR3, is EAGVVQSPRYKIIEKKQPVAFWCNPISGHNTLYWYLQNLGQGPELLIRYENEEAVDDSQLPKDRFSAERLKGVDSTLKIQPAELGDSAVYLCASSFARLSRGNEQFFGPGTRLTVL.

The chain couples TRBV3-1 (or the pseudogene TRBV3-2) to TRBJ2-1, with TRBD1 identical over 11 bases. J was trimmed by 10 bases and V by 1 base; bases with no gene match: 6. Germline lookup yields CDR1 LGHDT and CDR2 YNNKEL (reference sequence). The CDR3 covers 15 residues. The CDR3 DNA sequence: TGTGCCAGCAGCCAAGGAGGGACAGGGGGGGCCGAGCAGTTCTTC. Residues: CASSQGGTGGAEQFF.

This clone was observed a handful of times. V usage is TRBV7-2 and J usage is TRBJ1-1; D perhaps matches TRBD1 (6 bases). The germline CDR1 and CDR2 sequences are SGHTA and FQGNSA. The CDR3 covers 14 residues. Trimming took off 5 bases at V and 4 bases at J, with 14 bases between the two ends. DNA of the CDR3: TGTGCCAGCAGCCAACAGGGAAAAGGCACTGAAGCTTTCTTT. Translating it yields CASSQQGKGTEAFF.

The V and J genes are TRBV19 and TRBJ2-2; D may be TRBD1 or TRBD2 (5 bases each). The CDR3 length is 17 residues. Trimming cost V 4 bases and J 0 bases, with 15 bases left between them. Germline CDR1 is LNHDA and CDR2 is SQIVND (reference sequence). CDR3 region: CASSTVPGRPNTGELFF. CDR3 sequence (DNA): TGTGCCAGTAGTACCGTACCGGGACGGCCGAACACCGGGGAGCTGTTTTTT.

This clone was seen only once. The chain is built from TRBV7-6 and TRBJ2-3, with D perhaps being TRBD1 or TRBD2 (5 bases each). This CDR3 region has 15 residues. CDR1 is SGHVS, CDR2 FNYEAQ, per germline. Trimming took off 2 bases at V and 2 bases at J, with 11 bases between the two ends. CDR3 in amino acids: CASSLRGAPTDTQYF. The DNA for the CDR3 is TGTGCCAGCAGCTTACGAGGGGCACCCACAGATACGCAGTATTTT.

The chain couples TRBV6-2 or TRBV6-3 to TRBJ1-1; perhaps TRBD1 as D (6 bases). CDR3 length: 16 amino acids. Looked up from germline, CDR1 is MNHEY and CDR2 is SVGEGT. The V gene lost 3 bases and the J gene lost 0 bases, with 14 bases spanning the gap. For the CDR3, the DNA is TGTGCCAGCAGTTATAGCGGGGGCCTAATGAACACTGAAGCTTTCTTT. Protein product: CASSYSGGLMNTEAFF.

V and J are TRBV30 and TRBJ1-2, with D hard to call. Trimming removed 7 bases from V and 5 bases from J, with 14 bases in between. The CDR3 sequence is 12 residues long. From germline, CDR1 is GTSNPN and CDR2 SVGIG (reference sequence). The CDR3 nucleotides read TGTGCCTTCAACCATTTGCAGTATGGCTACACCTTC. Residues: CAFNHLQYGYTF.

V usage is TRBV2 and J usage is TRBJ1-1; D might be TRBD1 (5 bases). The V and J ends lost 6 bases and 0 bases respectively, with 14 bases between them. The CDR3 is made up of 15 amino acids. Per germline, CDR1 SNHLY and CDR2 FYNNEI. The CDR3 region has the DNA TGTGCCAGCAGCCGAGACAGATCAATGAACACTGAAGCTTTCTTT. It specifies CASSRDRSMNTEAFF. Supplemented by reference TRBV2 and TRBJ1-1, the full variable domain reads EPEVTQTPSHQVTQMGQEVILRCVPISNHLYFYWYRQILGQKVEFLVSFYNNEISEKSEIFDDQFSVERPDGSNFTLKIRSTKLEDSAMYFCASSRDRSMNTEAFFGQGTRLTVV.

V and J are TRBV7-6 and TRBJ2-1; the D is unclear. The V gene lost 4 bases and the J gene lost 8 bases, with 9 bases spanning the gap. The CDR3 is made up of 12 amino acids. The germline V gene encodes CDR1 SGHVS and CDR2 FNYEAQ. The CDR3 sequence: CASSSGWDEQFF. CDR3 DNA: TGTGCCAGCAGCTCAGGCTGGGATGAGCAGTTCTTC. Full variable domain (missing parts from reference TRBV7-6 and TRBJ2-1): GAGVSQSPRYKVTKRGQDVALRCDPISGHVSLYWYRQALGQGPEFLTYFNYEAQQDKSGLPNDRFSAERPEGSISTLTIQRTEQRDSAMYRCASSSGWDEQFFGPGTRLTVL.

This chain links TRBV19 with TRBJ1-1; D call uncertain. The germline V gene encodes CDR1 LNHDA and CDR2 SQIVND (reference sequence). There are 12 residues in the CDR3. The V end was cut by 3 bases, the J end by 11 bases, with 13 bases between. CDR3 amino acids: CASSMMVGGAFF. The DNA of the CDR3 is TGTGCCAGTAGTATGATGGTCGGCGGTGCTTTCTTT.

This rearrangement joins TRBV5-4 to TRBJ2-3, with 8 nucleotides matching TRBD2. The CDR3 is 14 residues long. The junction had 6 bases not matched to a gene; V was cut back by 3 bases and J by 6 bases. Germline CDR1 and CDR2: SGHNT and YYREEE (reference sequence). This CDR3 reads CASSYGLAEDTQYF. The CDR3 nucleotides are TGTGCCAGCAGCTACGGACTAGCCGAGGATACGCAGTATTTT.

This clone was observed a few times. V and J are TRBV5-5 and TRBJ2-1; 11 nucleotides align to TRBD2. V shed 4 bases and J 7 bases; nucleotides not matched to a gene: 10. The length of the CDR3 is 16 residues. The germline V gene encodes CDR1 SGHKS and CDR2 YYEKEE (reference sequence). CDR3 DNA: TGTGCCAGCAGCGGGATAGCGGGGGGGCCGGGTAATGAGCAGTTCTTC. Amino acid sequence: CASSGIAGGPGNEQFF.